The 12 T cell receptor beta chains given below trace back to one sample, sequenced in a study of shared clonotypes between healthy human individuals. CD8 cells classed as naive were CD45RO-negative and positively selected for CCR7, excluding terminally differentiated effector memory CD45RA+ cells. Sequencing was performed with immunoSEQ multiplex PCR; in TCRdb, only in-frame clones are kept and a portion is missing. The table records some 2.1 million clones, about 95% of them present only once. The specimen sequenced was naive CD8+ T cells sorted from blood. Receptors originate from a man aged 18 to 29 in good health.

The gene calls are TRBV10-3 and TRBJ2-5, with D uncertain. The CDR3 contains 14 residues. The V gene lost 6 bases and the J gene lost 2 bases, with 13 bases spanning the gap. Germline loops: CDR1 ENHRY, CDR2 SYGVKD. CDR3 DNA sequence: TGTGCCATCAGCTTGATGGGCTCTCAAGAGACCCAGTACTTC. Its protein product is CAISLMGSQETQYF.

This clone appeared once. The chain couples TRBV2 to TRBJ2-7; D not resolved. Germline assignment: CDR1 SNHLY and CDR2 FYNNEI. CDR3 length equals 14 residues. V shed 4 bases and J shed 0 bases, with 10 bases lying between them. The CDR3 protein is CASSGGFSSYEQYF. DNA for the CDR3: TGTGCCAGCAGTGGAGGCTTTTCCTCCTACGAGCAGTACTTC.

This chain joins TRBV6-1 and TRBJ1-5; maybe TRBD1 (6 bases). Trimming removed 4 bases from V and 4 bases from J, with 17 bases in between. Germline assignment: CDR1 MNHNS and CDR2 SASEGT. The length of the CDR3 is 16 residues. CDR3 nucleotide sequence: TGTGCCAGCAGTGCCTCAGGGGAGGGTTGGAATCAGCCCCAGCATTTT. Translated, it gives CASSASGEGWNQPQHF.

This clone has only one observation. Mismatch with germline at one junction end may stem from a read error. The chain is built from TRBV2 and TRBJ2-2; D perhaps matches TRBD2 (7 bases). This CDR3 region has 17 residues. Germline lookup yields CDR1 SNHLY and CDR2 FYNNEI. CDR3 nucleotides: TGTGCCAGCCGTGAGGGAGGGGATCAGGGGCGGACCGGGGAGCTGTTTTTT. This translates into CASREGGDQGRTGELFF.

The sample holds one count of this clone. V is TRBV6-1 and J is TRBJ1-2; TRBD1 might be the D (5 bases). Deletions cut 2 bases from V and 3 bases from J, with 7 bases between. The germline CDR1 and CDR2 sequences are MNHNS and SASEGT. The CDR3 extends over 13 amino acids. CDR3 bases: TGTGCCAGCAGTGAACAGGGTCACTATGGCTACACCTTC. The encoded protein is CASSEQGHYGYTF.

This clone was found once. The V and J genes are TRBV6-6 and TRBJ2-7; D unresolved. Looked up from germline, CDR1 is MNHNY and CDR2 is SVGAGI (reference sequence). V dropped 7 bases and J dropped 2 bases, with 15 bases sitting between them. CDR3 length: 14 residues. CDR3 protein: CASTTIQSPYEQYF. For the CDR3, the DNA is TGTGCCAGCACAACCATCCAATCACCCTACGAGCAGTACTTC.

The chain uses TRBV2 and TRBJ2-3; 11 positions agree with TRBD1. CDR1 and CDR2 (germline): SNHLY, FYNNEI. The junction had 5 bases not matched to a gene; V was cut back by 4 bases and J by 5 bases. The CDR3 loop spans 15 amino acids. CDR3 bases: TGTGCCAGCAGTGGGGGACAGGGGGATAAAGATACGCAGTATTTT. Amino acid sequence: CASSGGQGDKDTQYF.

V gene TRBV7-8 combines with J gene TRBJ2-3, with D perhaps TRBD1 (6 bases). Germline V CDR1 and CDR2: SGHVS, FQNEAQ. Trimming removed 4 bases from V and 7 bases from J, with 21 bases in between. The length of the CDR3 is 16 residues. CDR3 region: CASSSRTVGDGYTQYF. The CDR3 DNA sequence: TGTGCCAGCAGCTCACGGACAGTGGGTGATGGGTATACGCAGTATTTT.

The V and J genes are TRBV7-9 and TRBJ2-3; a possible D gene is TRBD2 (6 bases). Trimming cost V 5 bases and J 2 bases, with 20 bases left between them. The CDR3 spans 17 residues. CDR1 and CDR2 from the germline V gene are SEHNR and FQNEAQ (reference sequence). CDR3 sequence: CASSPGSEGRITDTQYF. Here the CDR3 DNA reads TGTGCCAGCAGCCCCGGATCTGAGGGGAGGATCACAGATACGCAGTATTTT.

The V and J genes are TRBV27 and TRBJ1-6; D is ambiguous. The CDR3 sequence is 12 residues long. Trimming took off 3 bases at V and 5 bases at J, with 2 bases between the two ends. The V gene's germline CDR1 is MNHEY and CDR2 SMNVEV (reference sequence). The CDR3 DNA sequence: TGTGCCAGCAGTTTCGATAATTCACCCCTCCACTTT. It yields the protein CASSFDNSPLHF.

Written as DNA, the CDR3 is TGTGCCAGCAGCTTTAGGTCCGACACTGAAGCTTTCTTT. Encoded protein: CASSFRSDTEAFF. The chain links TRBV5-8 to TRBJ1-1, with unresolved D. CDR3 size: 13 residues. V was pared by 2 bases and J by 3 bases, with 8 bases between. Germline loops: CDR1 SGHTS, CDR2 YDEGEE.

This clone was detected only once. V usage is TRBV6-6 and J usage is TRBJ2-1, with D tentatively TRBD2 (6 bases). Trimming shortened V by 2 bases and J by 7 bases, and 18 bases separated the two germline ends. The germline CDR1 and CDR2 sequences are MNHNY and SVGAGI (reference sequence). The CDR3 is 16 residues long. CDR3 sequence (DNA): TGTGCCAGCAGTTACCCAATGGGATCCGCGGGGAATGAGCAGTTCTTC. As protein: CASSYPMGSAGNEQFF.